This T cell receptor (beta chain) derives from a study of cytomegalovirus exposure and HLA in healthy donors. The donors were part of the validation cohort, which consisted of 120 subjects and was separate from the first cohort of 666 subjects. Regarding the study as a whole: The investigators catalogued 164 TCR beta chains as cytomegalovirus-associated. There were some public TCRs occurring in many donors, but most TCR sequences were rare. Clusters of TCRs from the first cohort tended to co-occur in the roughly 120 validation repertoires (as a later analysis found).

Of note for this clone: Its antigen is undetermined.

CDR1 is SGHNT and CDR2 is YYREEE in the germline V gene (reference sequence). The V end lost 4 bases, the J end lost 2 bases, and 16 bases lay between the germline ends. CDR3 size: 15 residues. Profiling relied on immunoSEQ multiplex PCR, and the TCRdb table lists in-frame clones only, not all of them. This sample has fewer than 200,000 clones; about 90% occur once, and the top ten carry roughly 3%. Material for sequencing was PBMCs. The sequence was collected from a woman younger than 35 in good health and CMV-seropositive. The chain uses TRBV5-4 and TRBJ2-7, with D possibly matching TRBD2 (6 bases). The CDR3, as DNA: TGTGCCAGCAGCACAGGCGGGGCCGAGACCTACGAGCAGTACTTC. Residues: CASSTGGAETYEQYF.